These 22 T cell receptor beta chains were sequenced from one sample in a study of OX40 agonist ivuxolimab in advanced cancers. Method: immunoSEQ multiplex PCR; TCRdb's copy keeps in-frame clones and lacks some. The data show roughly 86,000 clones, with about 90% seen just once and roughly 2.8% held by the top ten. Specimen: CD4+ or CD8+ T cells sorted from blood, collected in a trial of the OX40 agonist ivuxolimab. All receptors come from an adult with an advanced solid tumor such as melanoma, head and neck, liver or kidney cancer.

The chain carries TRBV19 and TRBJ2-3; 9 bases match TRBD1. CDR1 is LNHDA and CDR2 is SQIVND in the germline V gene (reference sequence). CDR3 size: 16 residues. Trimming took 4 bases from V and 2 from J; bases not matched to a gene: 7. CDR3 bases: TGTGCCAGTAGTAGACCGACAGGGGGTAACACAGATACGCAGTATTTT. This codes for CASSRPTGGNTDTQYF.

The chain recombines TRBV29-1 with TRBJ1-2; TRBD1 agrees at 8 bases. Losses at the gene ends were 0 bases for V and 8 bases for J; bases not matched to a gene: 5. CDR3 length equals 13 residues. Looked up from germline, CDR1 is SQVTM and CDR2 is ANQGSEA. The CDR3 DNA is TGCAGCGTTGAAGAGGGGACAGGTCGCGGCTACACCTTC. Translating it yields CSVEEGTGRGYTF.

V usage is TRBV5-5 and J usage is TRBJ2-7; D not resolved. Germline CDR1 SGHKS, CDR2 YYEKEE (reference sequence). There are 12 residues in the CDR3. Trimming pared 3 bases from V and 4 bases from J, leaving 8 bases between. For the CDR3, the DNA is TGTGCCAGCAGCTCCCTAGAGTACGAGCAGTACTTC. Translating gives CASSSLEYEQYF.

With respect to this clone: A junction boundary mismatches the germline segment, possibly from a read error. This chain joins TRBV7-7 and TRBJ2-5; 10 nucleotides line up with TRBD1. Germline CDR1 SSHAT, CDR2 FNYEAQ (reference sequence). This CDR3 has 14 residues. Written as DNA, the CDR3 is TGTGCTAGCAGCAGGACAGGGGGGCCAGAGACCCAGTACTTC. Protein: CASSRTGGPETQYF.

V gene TRBV5-1 combines with J gene TRBJ1-2; D unresolved. The germline V gene encodes CDR1 SGHRS and CDR2 YFSETQ. V lost 0 bases to trimming and J lost 8 bases, with 20 bases between them. This CDR3 spans 16 amino acids. CDR3 in DNA: TGCGCCAGCAGCTTGGGCTTACGGGATCGTCCCCCGGGCTACACCTTC. It is translated as CASSLGLRDRPPGYTF.

The rearrangement uses TRBV29-1 and TRBJ1-2; the D gene is possibly TRBD1 (5 bases). Germline V lookup: CDR1 SQVTM, CDR2 ANQGSEA. This CDR3 region has 11 residues. With 7 bases removed from V and 5 bases from J, the gap between germline ends came to 11 bases. The CDR3 region has the DNA TGCAGCGCCCGTGAGGGGTATGGCTACACCTTC. Translation: CSAREGYGYTF.

The rearrangement joins TRBV2 to TRBJ2-3; D could derive from TRBD1 or TRBD2 (5 bases each). The CDR3 sequence is 14 residues long. Between the trimmed V and J ends, which lost 8 bases and 9 bases, there was a span of 21 bases. Germline CDR1 SNHLY, CDR2 FYNNEI. The CDR3 spells CASGGGALVKTQYF. CDR3 nucleotide sequence: TGTGCCAGCGGGGGTGGAGCGCTGGTGAAAACGCAGTATTTT. The full variable domain, completed using reference TRBV2 and TRBJ2-3, is EPEVTQTPSHQVTQMGQEVILRCVPISNHLYFYWYRQILGQKVEFLVSFYNNEISEKSEIFDDQFSVERPDGSNFTLKIRSTKLEDSAMYFCASGGGALVKTQYFGPGTRLTVL.

The chain is built from TRBV7-8 and TRBJ2-7; a possible D gene is TRBD2 (5 bases). V lost 5 bases, J lost 4 bases, and 12 bases lay in between. This CDR3 has 13 amino acids. CDR1 and CDR2 from the germline V gene are SGHVS and FQNEAQ. The CDR3 is CASSAGGFYEQYF. CDR3 in DNA: TGTGCCAGCAGCGCCGGAGGATTTTACGAGCAGTACTTC.

This clone was detected only once. The chain has TRBV2 and TRBJ2-7; D unclear. Germline assignment: CDR1 SNHLY and CDR2 FYNNEI. The CDR3 sequence is 15 residues long. V lost 4 bases to trimming and J lost 0 bases, with 13 bases between them. The CDR3 DNA follows: TGTGCCAGCAGTGGGGTCCTTTTACACTCCTACGAGCAGTACTTC. It encodes CASSGVLLHSYEQYF.

This clone was counted once. The chain is built from TRBV6-1 and TRBJ1-3; D uncertain. This CDR3 has 13 residues. Trimming pared 1 base from V and 4 bases from J, leaving 5 bases between. Germline CDR1 and CDR2: MNHNS and SASEGT. CDR3 nucleotides: TGTGCCAGCAGTGAAGTACGGGGAAACACCATATATTTT. Its translation: CASSEVRGNTIYF.

The chain couples TRBV7-9 to TRBJ2-7; weak D call: TRBD1 (6 bases). V lost 5 bases, J lost 2 bases, and 13 bases lay in between. The CDR3 loop spans 14 amino acids. Looked up from germline, CDR1 is SEHNR and CDR2 is FQNEAQ (reference sequence). The DNA for the CDR3 is TGTGCCAGCAGCCGCCCGGGACAAACCTACGAGCAGTACTTC. Amino acids: CASSRPGQTYEQYF.

This clone occurred once. The chain employs TRBV6-5 and TRBJ2-3, with unresolved D. The ends were cut back, 4 bases at V and 10 bases at J, with 9 bases in the middle. Germline lookup yields CDR1 MNHEY and CDR2 SVGAGI. The CDR3 is 11 amino acids. This chain's CDR3 is CASSSSWAQYF. The DNA of the CDR3 is TGTGCCAGCAGTTCGTCCTGGGCGCAGTATTTT.

This chain connects TRBV30 to TRBJ1-2, with 7 bases fitting TRBD1. CDR1 is GTSNPN and CDR2 is SVGIG in the germline V gene (reference sequence). After removal of 3 bases from V and 5 bases from J, the junction contained 0 bases not matched to a gene. The CDR3 covers 11 residues. CDR3 nucleotides: TGTGCCTGGAGACAGGGGTATGGCTACACCTTC. Translated, it gives CAWRQGYGYTF.

The V and J genes are TRBV6-6 and TRBJ2-7; no definite D call. The germline V gene has CDR1 MNHNY and CDR2 SVGAGI (reference sequence). This CDR3 has 15 residues. V dropped 6 bases and J dropped 2 bases, with 17 bases sitting between them. In nucleotides, the CDR3 is TGTGCCAGCAGCTCTACCGCAGCAGGAGCCTACGAGCAGTACTTC. Amino acid sequence: CASSSTAAGAYEQYF.

The chain links TRBV5-4 to TRBJ2-1; D remains unclear. Looked up from germline, CDR1 is SGHNT and CDR2 is YYREEE (reference sequence). This CDR3 contains 12 residues. V was cut by 1 base and J by 8 bases, with 7 bases left in between. CDR3 loop: CASSLSGDEQFF. As DNA, the CDR3 is TGTGCCAGCAGCTTGTCAGGAGATGAGCAGTTCTTC.

This rearrangement joins TRBV10-3 to TRBJ2-5; no firm D call. The germline gives CDR1 ENHRY, CDR2 SYGVKD. The CDR3 totals 12 residues. V was trimmed by 10 bases and J by 0 bases, leaving 9 bases between them. The CDR3 sequence: CATGPYQETQYF. DNA of the CDR3: TGTGCCACCGGACCGTACCAAGAGACCCAGTACTTC.

This rearrangement joins TRBV30 to TRBJ1-2, with 7 bases that match TRBD1. This CDR3 comprises 13 residues. The germline gives CDR1 GTSNPN, CDR2 SVGIG (reference sequence). The V gene end was trimmed by 3 bases and the J gene end by 8 bases; junction bases not matched to a gene: 9. CDR3 DNA: TGTGCCTGGAGCCATACAGGGGTCGAGGGCTACACCTTC. Protein: CAWSHTGVEGYTF.

The V gene is TRBV6-1, the J gene TRBJ2-5; D gene uncertain. V lost 4 bases and J lost 5, with 8 bases in between. The CDR3 has 12 residues. Germline CDR1 reads MNHNS; CDR2 reads SASEGT. The CDR3 nucleotides are TGTGCCAGCAGTGCACTTTTCGAGACCCAGTACTTC. Protein sequence: CASSALFETQYF.

The gene calls are TRBV30 and TRBJ1-1; no firm D call. Germline V CDR1 and CDR2: GTSNPN, SVGIG (reference sequence). V lost 8 bases, J lost 1 base, and 14 bases lay in between. The CDR3 spans 13 residues. The DNA for the CDR3 is TGTGCCATTGGGGAGCGCCCGAACACTGAAGCTTTCTTT. Residues: CAIGERPNTEAFF.

The rearrangement joins TRBV6-6 to TRBJ2-1; 8 bases match TRBD2. The J segment lost 5 bases and the V segment lost 5 bases, leaving 11 bases of the junction unmatched. There are 16 residues in the CDR3. Germline CDR1 is MNHNY and CDR2 is SVGAGI (reference sequence). Here the CDR3 DNA reads TGTGCCAGCAGTCTCCCCGGGACTAGGATTCACAATGAGCAGTTCTTC. Its translation: CASSLPGTRIHNEQFF.

The chain is built from TRBV12-5 and TRBJ1-1; D might be TRBD1 (6 bases). The CDR3 is 14 residues long. CDR1 LGHNT and CDR2 FRNRAP come from the germline V gene. The V end lost 3 bases, the J end lost 1 base, and 9 bases lay between the germline ends. CDR3 region: CASGFGQPNTEAFF. The DNA for the CDR3 is TGTGCTAGTGGTTTCGGACAGCCGAACACTGAAGCTTTCTTT. Supplemented by reference TRBV12-5 and TRBJ1-1, the full variable domain reads DARVTQTPRHKVTEMGQEVTMRCQPILGHNTVFWYRQTMMQGLELLAYFRNRAPLDDSGMPKDRFSAEMPDATLATLKIQPSEPRDSAVYFCASGFGQPNTEAFFGQGTRLTVV.

This clone showed up just a few times. The gene calls are TRBV6-1 and TRBJ2-7; D remains ambiguous. Germline loops: CDR1 MNHNS, CDR2 SASEGT. V was cut by 1 base and J by 5 bases, with 9 bases left in between. The CDR3 sequence is 13 residues long. CDR3 amino acids: CASSEVTVDEQYF. The CDR3 bases are TGTGCCAGCAGTGAAGTCACAGTCGACGAGCAGTACTTC.